The T cell receptor beta chain described here comes from a study of shared clonotypes between healthy human individuals. Points from the study as a whole: Though the depth was large, rarefaction showed that sorted-subset sequencing was incomplete.

Researchers ran the assay at a deep level. Roughly 30,000 T cell genomes (approximately 190 ng DNA) went into each sorted-subset replicate. TCRdb's table, derived via immunoSEQ multiplex PCR, lists solely in-frame clones and lacks some. This table holds 2 million to 2.5 million clones, more than 90% found once. Of note for this clone: Its antigen remains unidentified. At the DNA level, this CDR3 is encoded by other sequences in the same sample as well.

Negatively enriched CD4+ T cells were divided by CD45RA into naive and memory. CDR1 is SGDLS and CDR2 is YYNGEE in the germline V gene. The CDR3 loop spans 13 amino acids. V was trimmed by 2 bases and J by 0 bases, leaving 5 bases between them. The sequencing input was naive CD4+ T cells sorted from blood. Subset: CD45RA+ positively selected. The clonotype originates from a man younger than 35 in good health. This chain uses TRBV9 with TRBJ2-5, with D unclear. The DNA of the CDR3 is TGTGCCAGCAGCGTTCAAGACCAAGAGACCCAGTACTTC. It codes for CASSVQDQETQYF.